This entry features one TCR beta chain sequence. This entry is derived from a study of cytomegalovirus exposure and HLA in healthy donors. Using immunoSEQ multiplex PCR, the repertoire was profiled, and TCRdb retains in-frame clones only, with some absent. The profile shows under 200,000 clones, about 96% of them singletons. Specimen: PBMCs. The receptor comes from a woman younger than 35 in good health and CMV-seronegative.

The CDR3 spells CASRALMNTEAFF. The CDR3 nucleotides are TGTGCCAGCAGGGCTCTTATGAACACTGAAGCTTTCTTT. This chain uses TRBV11-2 with TRBJ1-1; no clear D gene. The V end lost 6 bases, the J end lost 0 bases, and 8 bases lay between the germline ends. Germline loops: CDR1 SGHAT, CDR2 FQNNGV. The CDR3 runs 13 residues. Full variable domain (missing parts from reference TRBV11-2 and TRBJ1-1): EAGVAQSPRYKIIEKRQSVAFWCNPISGHATLYWYQQILGQGPKLLIQFQNNGVVDDSQLPKDRFSAERLKGVDSTLKIQPAKLEDSAVYLCASRALMNTEAFFGQGTRLTVV.